This TCR beta chain emerged from a study of neurological immune-mediated disorders. Every sequencing run produced over 180 million TCR-beta sequences, and the sequences from any one run covered 15-18 subjects. A single record per CDR3 protein comes from TCRdb applying MiXCR to the 5' RACE reads. The table records under 80,000 distinct CDR3 sequences, 4% to 5.5% of them present only once. CDR1 and CDR2 from the germline V gene are SGHRS and YFSETQ. The CDR3 spans 15 residues. Worth noting for this clonotype: The target antigen is unknown. One end of the junction fails to match germline, which may point to a read error.

General study points: According to phylogenetic grouping, one related-CDR3 cluster, a possible signature, contained the repertoires of 18 of 34 multiple sclerosis patients.

The chain links TRBV5-1 to TRBJ1-6, with unresolved D. Sequencing input: PBMCs. This receptor was identified in a woman between 50 and 59 years old with multiple sclerosis. The DNA for the CDR3 is TGCGCCAGCAGCACCTCTGGAGGGAATAATTCACCCCTCAACTTT. This codes for CASSTSGGNNSPLNF.